The 22 T cell receptor beta chains below come from one sample, sequenced in a study of glioma-infiltrating T cells. Amplification of TCR alpha and beta CDR3 regions from RNA used iRepertoire nested multiplex PCR. TCRdb re-called the multiplex PCR reads with MiXCR, one entry per CDR3 protein. The data show approximately 110,000 distinct CDR3 sequences, 20% to 25% seen once. Material for sequencing was glioma tissue, nonneoplastic brain tissue, or PBMCs (not recorded which). The source of these receptors is a human donor with low-grade glioma or glioblastoma, undergoing nonglioma brain surgery, or in good health (not recorded which).

This chain connects TRBV3-1 to TRBJ1-2; possible D gene TRBD1, 5 bases. From germline, CDR1 is LGHDT and CDR2 YNNKEL (reference sequence). The CDR3 sequence is 14 residues long. V dropped 1 base and J dropped 4 bases, with 10 bases sitting between them. The CDR3 DNA is TGTGCCAGCAGCCAAGTGGACGGGACCTATGGCTACACCTTC. Translating gives CASSQVDGTYGYTF.

This clonotype was recorded at least ten times. The chain carries TRBV7-2 and TRBJ2-3, with 14 bases identical to TRBD2. The germline CDR1 and CDR2 sequences are SGHTA and FQGNSA. The CDR3 consists of 16 residues. The junction had 5 bases not matched to a gene; V was cut back by 4 bases and J by 5 bases. CDR3 DNA: TGTGCCAGCAGCTCTCGACTAGCGGGAGGGTTAGATACGCAGTATTTT. Translating it yields CASSSRLAGGLDTQYF. The variable domain in full, completed from reference TRBV7-2 and TRBJ2-3, reads GAGVSQSPSNKVTEKGKDVELRCDPISGHTALYWYRQSLGQGLEFLIYFQGNSAPDKSGLPSDRFSAERTGGSVSTLTIQRTQQEDSAVYLCASSSRLAGGLDTQYFGPGTRLTVL.

The sample holds a few counts of this clonotype. A much larger clone is a single base away; this may be a read error. V usage is TRBV6-6 and J usage is TRBJ2-1; TRBD1 is a possible D gene (6 bases). The CDR3 spans 14 residues. In germline, CDR1 is MNHNY, CDR2 SVGAGI (reference sequence). The DNA for the CDR3 is TGTGCCAGCAGTTACTTACAGGGATACAATGAGAAGTTCTTC. Encoded protein: CASSYLQGYNEKFF.

The chain joins TRBV3-1 to TRBJ2-3; perhaps D is TRBD1 or TRBD2 (5 bases each). V was trimmed by 3 bases and J by 0 bases, leaving 13 bases between them. The CDR3 spans 16 residues. Germline lookup yields CDR1 LGHDT and CDR2 YNNKEL (reference sequence). The CDR3 is CASSHAWGGSTDTQYF. CDR3 nucleotides: TGTGCCAGCAGCCATGCCTGGGGCGGGAGCACAGATACGCAGTATTTT.

Remarks on this clonotype: Relative to the germline gene, one junction end is altered; a read error may explain this. This chain links TRBV7-2 with TRBJ2-6; D may match TRBD1 or TRBD2 (5 bases each). Germline CDR1 SGHTA, CDR2 FQGNSA. The length of the CDR3 is 15 residues. The DNA for the CDR3 is TGTGCCAGCAGCTTTCGAGGGTCTGGGGCCAACATCCTGACTTTC. Translation: CASSFRGSGANILTF.

This clonotype was seen once. This may be a read error, as it is one base from a much larger clone. V gene TRBV12-3 or TRBV12-4 combines with J gene TRBJ2-5, with D possibly TRBD1 on 6 matching bases. This CDR3 contains 14 residues. Trimming left V 7 bases short and J 7 bases short, with 19 bases between. CDR3 region: CASTLRGSHRTQYF. The CDR3 coding sequence is TGTGCCAGCACCCTTAGGGGGAGTCATCGGACCCAGTACTTC.

A word on this clonotype: A much larger clone lies one base from this, so it may be a read error. J is TRBJ1-5 and V is TRBV12-3 or TRBV12-4, with unresolved D. The CDR3 is 12 amino acids. Trimming took 2 bases from V and 7 from J, leaving 6 bases between them. The CDR3 protein is CASSLSRQPQHF. The DNA of the CDR3 is TGTGCCAGCAGTTTATCCCGACAGCCCCAGCATTTT.

With regard to this clonotype: This may be a read error: a much more frequent sequence differs by one nucleotide. Because it lacks the conserved phenylalanine or tryptophan at the end, this CDR3 is likely a read error. Because the CDR3's place on the DNA is in doubt, the DNA is left out and the CDR3 is given as listed by TCRdb. This sequence joins TRBV20-1 and TRBJ2-1. The CDR3 length is 14 residues, termini included. Germline V lookup: CDR1 DFQATT, CDR2 SNEGSKA (reference sequence). This CDR3 is CSAMTQRITNEKFL.

This clonotype was recorded a few times. CDR3 sequence (DNA): TGTGCCAGCTGCACTAGAATCGGGGAGACCCAGTACTTC. Protein: CASCTRIGETQYF. V usage is TRBV12-3 or TRBV12-4 and J usage is TRBJ2-5; D is possibly TRBD2 (5 bases). With 8 bases removed from V and 5 bases from J, the gap between germline ends came to 15 bases. The CDR3 sequence is 13 residues long.

This clonotype came up many times. V and J are TRBV7-2 and TRBJ2-3; 7 bases line up with TRBD2. This CDR3 contains 15 residues. Germline V CDR1 and CDR2: SGHTA, FQGNSA. After removal of 8 bases from V and 4 bases from J, the junction contained 12 bases not matched to a gene. In DNA form, the CDR3 reads TGTGCCAGCCACAGCCTCCGGGAGGAGGCAGATACGCAGTATTTT. It is translated as CASHSLREEADTQYF.

There are many counts of this clonotype. The V call is TRBV28, the J call TRBJ1-5; TRBD1 is a possible D gene (5 bases). The CDR3 sequence is 13 residues long. The V end lost 5 bases, the J end lost 4 bases, and 9 bases lay between the germline ends. Germline lookup yields CDR1 MDHEN and CDR2 SYDVKM. CDR3 amino acids: CASSRDGNQPQHF. In DNA form, the CDR3 reads TGTGCCAGCAGTCGGGACGGAAATCAGCCCCAGCATTTT.

About this clonotype: Possible read error: a much larger clone is one base away. CDR3 sequence (DNA): TGCGCCAGCAGCGAAATAAGGCAGCCTGAAGCTTTCTTT. It is translated as CASSEIRQPEAFF. The V call is TRBV4-1, the J call TRBJ1-1; D remains unclear. Trimming removed 5 bases at V and 6 bases at J, with 13 bases between. The CDR3 runs to 13 residues. Germline lookup yields CDR1 MGHRA and CDR2 YSYEKL.

This clonotype was picked up a small number of times. The V call is TRBV19, the J call TRBJ1-2; TRBD1 is a possible D gene (6 bases). V was clipped by 7 bases and J by 6 bases, with 18 bases between them. CDR3 length: 14 amino acids. The V gene's germline CDR1 is LNHDA and CDR2 SQIVND (reference sequence). The CDR3 region has the DNA TGTGCCAGTATGGACAGCACGATCCGGCATGGCTACACCTTC. Its translation: CASMDSTIRHGYTF. The full variable domain, rest sourced from reference TRBV19 and TRBJ1-2, is DGGITQSPKYLFRKEGQNVTLSCEQNLNHDAMYWYRQDPGQGLRLIYYSQIVNDFQKGDIAEGYSVSREKKESFPLTVTSAQKNPTAFYLCASMDSTIRHGYTFGSGTRLTVV.

This CDR3 is CASSQREHSVANVLTF. The CDR3, as DNA: TGTGCCAGCAGCCAAAGGGAGCACTCCGTGGCCAACGTCCTGACTTTC. The gene calls are TRBV3-1 and TRBJ2-6; possible D gene TRBD2, 5 bases. The CDR3 has 16 residues. The V end lost 2 bases, the J end lost 6 bases, and 14 bases lay between the germline ends. The V gene's germline CDR1 is LGHDT and CDR2 YNNKEL (reference sequence). Using reference TRBV3-1 and TRBJ2-6 for the parts outside the CDR3, the full variable domain is DTAVSQTPKYLVTQMGNDKSIKCEQNLGHDTMYWYKQDSKKFLKIMFSYNNKELIINETVPNRFSPKSPDKAHLNLHINSLELGDSAVYFCASSQREHSVANVLTFGAGSRLTVL.

This chain joins TRBV5-5 and TRBJ2-7; 8 bases map to TRBD1. Germline values: CDR1 SGHKS, CDR2 YYEKEE (reference sequence). V trimming: 4 bases; J trimming: 6 bases; junction bases outside the gene matches: 18. CDR3 length equals 17 residues. The CDR3 coding sequence is TGTGCCAGCAGCCGACTCGGACAGGGAAAGGGAGAGGCCGAGCAGTACTTC. Its protein is CASSRLGQGKGEAEQYF.

This clonotype was recorded at least ten times. The chain joins TRBV5-1 to TRBJ1-2; D may be TRBD1 (5 bases). Germline V lookup: CDR1 SGHRS, CDR2 YFSETQ. Trimming removed 1 base at V and 3 bases at J, with 13 bases between. The CDR3 runs to 15 residues. CDR3 bases: TGCGCCAGCAGCTTGTCCGGGGGAAGGGACTATGGCTACACCTTC. Residues: CASSLSGGRDYGYTF.

This clonotype has at least ten counts. The V gene is TRBV3-1, the J gene TRBJ2-7; D call uncertain. Germline V gives CDR1 LGHDT, CDR2 YNNKEL (reference sequence). The ends were cut back, 5 bases at V and 0 bases at J, with 5 bases in the middle. The CDR3 sequence is 12 residues long. The chain's CDR3 is CASSVYSYEQYF. Here the CDR3 DNA reads TGTGCCAGCAGCGTGTACTCCTACGAGCAGTACTTC.

With respect to this clonotype: At one boundary the junction diverges from the germline segment, which might be a read error. The V call is TRBV12-3 or TRBV12-4, the J call TRBJ2-7; D is unclear. This CDR3 is 11 amino acids long. Here the CDR3 reads CASSITYEHYF. The CDR3 nucleotides are TGTGCCAGCAGTATAACCTACGAGCATTACTTC.

This clonotype was counted ten times or more. The chain recombines TRBV7-9 with TRBJ2-7; D call uncertain. This CDR3 is built from 12 residues. Trimming took off 4 bases at V and 4 bases at J, with 8 bases between the two ends. Germline loops: CDR1 SEHNR, CDR2 FQNEAQ (reference sequence). The CDR3 DNA follows: TGTGCCAGCAGCTCGCAGAATTACGAGCAGTACTTC. Protein sequence: CASSSQNYEQYF.

There are many counts of this clonotype. The genes are TRBV7-2 and TRBJ2-7; no clear D. The CDR3 is 13 residues long. The V end was cut by 3 bases, the J end by 2 bases, with 8 bases between. Per germline, CDR1 SGHTA and CDR2 FQGNSA. The CDR3 protein is CASSLAPTYEQYF. Written as DNA, the CDR3 is TGTGCCAGCAGCTTGGCACCGACCTACGAGCAGTACTTC.

In its sample, this clonotype was seen many times. The CDR3 loop is CAIEEYNEQFF. The CDR3 DNA reads as TGTGCCATCGAAGAGTACAATGAGCAGTTCTTC. The V call is TRBV10-3, the J call TRBJ2-1; D unresolved. V lost 8 bases and J 4 bases, leaving 6 bases between the germline ends. Germline V gives CDR1 ENHRY, CDR2 SYGVKD. This CDR3 comprises 11 residues.

In its sample, this clonotype was seen a few times. A clone one base away is much larger, so this may be a read error. This sequence joins TRBV6-2 or TRBV6-3 and TRBJ2-7; D is undetermined. Per germline, CDR1 MNHEY and CDR2 SVGEGT. This CDR3 contains 11 residues. The germline V and J ends were trimmed by 6 bases and 0 bases, with 3 bases remaining between them. The CDR3 is CASSISYEQYF. The DNA for the CDR3 is TGTGCCAGCAGCATCTCCTACGAGCAGTACTTC.